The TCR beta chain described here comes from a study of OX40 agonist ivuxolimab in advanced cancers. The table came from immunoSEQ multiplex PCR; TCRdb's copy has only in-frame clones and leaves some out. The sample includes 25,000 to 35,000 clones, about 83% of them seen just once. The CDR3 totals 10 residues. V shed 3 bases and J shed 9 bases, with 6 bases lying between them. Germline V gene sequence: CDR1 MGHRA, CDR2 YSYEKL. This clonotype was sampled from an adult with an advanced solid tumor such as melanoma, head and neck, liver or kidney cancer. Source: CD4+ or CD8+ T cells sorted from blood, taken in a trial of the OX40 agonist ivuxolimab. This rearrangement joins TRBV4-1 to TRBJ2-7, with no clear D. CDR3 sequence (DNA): TGCGCCAGCAGCCAGACGTGGCAGTACTTC. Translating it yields CASSQTWQYF.